This T cell receptor beta chain stems from a study of cytomegalovirus exposure and HLA in healthy donors. Germline loops: CDR1 LGHNA, CDR2 YSLEER. There are 15 residues in the CDR3. V was clipped by 3 bases and J by 4 bases, with 12 bases between them. The PCR used 60 Vbeta and 13 Jbeta primers. Here immunoSEQ multiplex PCR was the method, and the copy in TCRdb shows in-frame clones only, minus some. This table has 150,000 to 200,000 clones, 82% appearing once. The TCR originated in a male donor in good health and CMV-seropositive. Sequencing was done on a sample of PBMCs. The chain carries TRBV4-3 and TRBJ2-2, with D tentatively TRBD1 (6 bases). The CDR3 DNA follows: TGCGCCAGCAGCCAGCTCACAGGGTTCACCGGGGAGCTGTTTTTT. Translating it yields CASSQLTGFTGELFF.